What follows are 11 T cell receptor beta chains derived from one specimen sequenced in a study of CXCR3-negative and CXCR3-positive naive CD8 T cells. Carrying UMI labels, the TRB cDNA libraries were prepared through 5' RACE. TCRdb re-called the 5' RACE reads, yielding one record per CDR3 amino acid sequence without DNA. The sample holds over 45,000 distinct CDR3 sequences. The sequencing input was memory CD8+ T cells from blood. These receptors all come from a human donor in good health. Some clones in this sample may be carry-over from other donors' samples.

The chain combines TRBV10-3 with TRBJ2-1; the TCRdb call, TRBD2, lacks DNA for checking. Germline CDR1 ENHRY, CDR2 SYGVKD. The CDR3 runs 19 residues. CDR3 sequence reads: CAISQGPGTSGISYNEQFF.

The CDR3 sequence: CSVEEQDYEQFF. V is TRBV29-1 and J is TRBJ2-1. The CDR3 is 12 residues long. Germline V gene sequence: CDR1 SQVTM, CDR2 ANQGSEA.

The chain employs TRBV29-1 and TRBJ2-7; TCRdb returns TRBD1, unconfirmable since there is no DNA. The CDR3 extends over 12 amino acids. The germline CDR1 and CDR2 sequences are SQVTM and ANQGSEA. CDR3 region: CSVEEDSYEQYF.

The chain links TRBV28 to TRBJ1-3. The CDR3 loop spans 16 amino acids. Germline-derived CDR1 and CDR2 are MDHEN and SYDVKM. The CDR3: CASSLYQLSSGNTIYF.

CDR3 region: CAWSVMPSGVYNEQFF. The chain joins TRBV30 to TRBJ2-1; as DNA is missing, the TRBD2 call by TCRdb cannot be tested. Looked up from germline, CDR1 is GTSNPN and CDR2 is SVGIG (reference sequence). This CDR3 spans 16 amino acids.

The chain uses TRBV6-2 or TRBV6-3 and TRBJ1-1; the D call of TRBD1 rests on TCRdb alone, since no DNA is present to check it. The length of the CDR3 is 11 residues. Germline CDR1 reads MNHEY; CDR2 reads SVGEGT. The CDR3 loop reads CASSAGAEAFF.

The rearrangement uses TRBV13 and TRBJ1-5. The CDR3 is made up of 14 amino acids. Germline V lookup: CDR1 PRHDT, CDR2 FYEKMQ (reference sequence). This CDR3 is CASSLRGVNQPQHF.

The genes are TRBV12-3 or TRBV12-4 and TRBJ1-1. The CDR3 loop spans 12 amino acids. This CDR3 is CASSPGLREAFF.

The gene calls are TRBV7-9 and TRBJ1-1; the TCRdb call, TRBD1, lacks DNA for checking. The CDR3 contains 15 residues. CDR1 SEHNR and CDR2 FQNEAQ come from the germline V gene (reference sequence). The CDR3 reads CASTPLPGTNTEAFF.

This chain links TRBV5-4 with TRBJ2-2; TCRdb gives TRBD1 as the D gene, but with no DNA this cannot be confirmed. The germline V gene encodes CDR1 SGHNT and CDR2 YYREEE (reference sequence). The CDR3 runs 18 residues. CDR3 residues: CASSLSGRGLQNTGELFF.

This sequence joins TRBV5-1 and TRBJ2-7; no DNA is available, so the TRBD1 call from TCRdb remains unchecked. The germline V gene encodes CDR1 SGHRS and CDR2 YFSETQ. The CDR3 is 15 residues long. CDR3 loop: CASSLSATGRHEQYF.